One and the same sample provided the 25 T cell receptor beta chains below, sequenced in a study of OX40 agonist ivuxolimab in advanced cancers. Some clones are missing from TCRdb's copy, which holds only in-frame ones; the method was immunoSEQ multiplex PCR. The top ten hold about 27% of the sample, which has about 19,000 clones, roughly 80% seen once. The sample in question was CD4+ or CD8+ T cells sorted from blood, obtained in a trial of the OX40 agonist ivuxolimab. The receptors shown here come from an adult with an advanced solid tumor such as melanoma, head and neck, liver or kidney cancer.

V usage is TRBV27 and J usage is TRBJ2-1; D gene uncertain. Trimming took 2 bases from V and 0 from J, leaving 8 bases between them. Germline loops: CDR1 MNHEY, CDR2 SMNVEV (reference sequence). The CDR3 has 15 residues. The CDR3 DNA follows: TGTGCCAGCAGTTTAGGCGGTAACTCCTACAATGAGCAGTTCTTC. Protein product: CASSLGGNSYNEQFF.

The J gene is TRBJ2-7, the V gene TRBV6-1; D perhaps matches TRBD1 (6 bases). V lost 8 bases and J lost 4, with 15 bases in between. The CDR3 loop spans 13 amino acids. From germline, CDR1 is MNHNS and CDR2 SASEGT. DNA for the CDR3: TGTGCCAGCTGCAGGGGTCCCACTTACGAGCAGTACTTC. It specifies CASCRGPTYEQYF.

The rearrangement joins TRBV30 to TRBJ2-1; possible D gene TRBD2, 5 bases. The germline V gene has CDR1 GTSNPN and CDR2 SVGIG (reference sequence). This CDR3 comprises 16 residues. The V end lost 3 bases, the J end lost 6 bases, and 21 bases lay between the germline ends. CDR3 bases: TGTGCCTGGAGGGGAGCACTAGACCCCGTAAGCAATGAGCAGTTCTTC. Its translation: CAWRGALDPVSNEQFF.

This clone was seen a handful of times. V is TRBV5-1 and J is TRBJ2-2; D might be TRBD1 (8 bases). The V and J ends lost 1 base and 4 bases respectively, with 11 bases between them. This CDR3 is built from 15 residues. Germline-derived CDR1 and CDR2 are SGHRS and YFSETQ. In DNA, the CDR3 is TGCGCCAGCAGCTTGACAGGGGGGGCCACCGGGGAGCTGTTTTTT. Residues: CASSLTGGATGELFF.

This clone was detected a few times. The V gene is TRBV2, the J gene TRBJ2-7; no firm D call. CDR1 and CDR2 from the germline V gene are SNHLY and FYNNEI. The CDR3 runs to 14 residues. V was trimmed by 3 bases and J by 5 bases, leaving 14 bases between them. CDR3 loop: CASSDDRQFNEQYF. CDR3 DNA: TGTGCCAGCAGTGACGATCGGCAGTTCAACGAGCAGTACTTC.

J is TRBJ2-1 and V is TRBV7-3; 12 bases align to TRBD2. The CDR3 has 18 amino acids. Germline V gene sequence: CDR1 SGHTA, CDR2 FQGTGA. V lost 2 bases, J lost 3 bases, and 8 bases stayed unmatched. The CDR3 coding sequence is TGTGCCAGCAGCTTAGGTCTAGCGGGAGGGGGCCGCTACAATGAGCAGTTCTTC. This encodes CASSLGLAGGGRYNEQFF. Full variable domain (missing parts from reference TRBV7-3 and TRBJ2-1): GAGVSQTPSNKVTEKGKYVELRCDPISGHTALYWYRQSLGQGPEFLIYFQGTGAADDSGLPNDRFFAVRPEGSVSTLKIQRTERGDSAVYLCASSLGLAGGGRYNEQFFGPGTRLTVL.

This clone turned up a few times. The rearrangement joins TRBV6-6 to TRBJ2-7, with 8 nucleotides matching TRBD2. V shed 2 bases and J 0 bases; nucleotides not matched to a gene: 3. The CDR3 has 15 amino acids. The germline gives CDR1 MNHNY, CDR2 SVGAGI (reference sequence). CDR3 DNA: TGTGCCAGCAGTTACGCTGGGACTAGCTCCTACGAGCAGTACTTC. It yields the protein CASSYAGTSSYEQYF.

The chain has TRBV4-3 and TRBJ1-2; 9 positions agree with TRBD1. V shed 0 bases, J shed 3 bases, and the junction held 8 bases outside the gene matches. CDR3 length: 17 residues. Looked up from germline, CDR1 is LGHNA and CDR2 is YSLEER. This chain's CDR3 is CASSQDRITGGDYGYTF. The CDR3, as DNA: TGCGCCAGCAGCCAAGATCGGATTACAGGGGGCGACTATGGCTACACCTTC.

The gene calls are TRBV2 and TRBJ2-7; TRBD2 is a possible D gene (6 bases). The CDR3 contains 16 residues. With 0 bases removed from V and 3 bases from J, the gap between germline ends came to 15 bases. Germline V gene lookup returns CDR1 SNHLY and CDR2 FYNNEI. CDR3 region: CASSEAPAGTLYEQYF. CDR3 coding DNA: TGTGCCAGCAGTGAAGCTCCGGCGGGGACCCTCTACGAGCAGTACTTC.

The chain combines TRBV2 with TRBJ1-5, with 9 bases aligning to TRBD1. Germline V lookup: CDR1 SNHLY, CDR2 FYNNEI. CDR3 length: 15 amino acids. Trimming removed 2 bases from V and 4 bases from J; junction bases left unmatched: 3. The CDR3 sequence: CASSEMGQGNQPQHF. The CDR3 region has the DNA TGTGCCAGCAGTGAAATGGGACAGGGAAATCAGCCCCAGCATTTT.

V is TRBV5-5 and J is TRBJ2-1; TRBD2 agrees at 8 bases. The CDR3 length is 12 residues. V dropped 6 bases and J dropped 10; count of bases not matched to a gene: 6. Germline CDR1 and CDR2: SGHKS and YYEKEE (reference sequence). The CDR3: CASTWRGAEQFF. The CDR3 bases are TGTGCCAGCACGTGGCGGGGGGCAGAGCAGTTCTTC. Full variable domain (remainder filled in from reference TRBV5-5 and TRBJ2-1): DAGVTQSPTHLIKTRGQQVTLRCSPISGHKSVSWYQQVLGQGPQFIFQYYEKEERGRGNFPDRFSARQFPNYSSELNVNALLLGDSALYLCASTWRGAEQFFGPGTRLTVL.

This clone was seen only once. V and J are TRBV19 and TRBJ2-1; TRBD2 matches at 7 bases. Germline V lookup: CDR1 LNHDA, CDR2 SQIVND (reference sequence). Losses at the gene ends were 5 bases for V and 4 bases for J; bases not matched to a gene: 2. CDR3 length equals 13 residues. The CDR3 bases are TGTGCCAGTAGTTTACTAGCGTACAATGAGCAGTTCTTC. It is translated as CASSLLAYNEQFF.

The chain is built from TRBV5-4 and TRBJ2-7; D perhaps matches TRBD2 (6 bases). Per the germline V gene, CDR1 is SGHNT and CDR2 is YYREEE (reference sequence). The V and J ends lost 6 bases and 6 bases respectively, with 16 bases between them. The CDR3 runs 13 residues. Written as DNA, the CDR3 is TGTGCCAGCAACTCTGGGAGGACCGGCGAGCAGTACTTC. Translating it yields CASNSGRTGEQYF.

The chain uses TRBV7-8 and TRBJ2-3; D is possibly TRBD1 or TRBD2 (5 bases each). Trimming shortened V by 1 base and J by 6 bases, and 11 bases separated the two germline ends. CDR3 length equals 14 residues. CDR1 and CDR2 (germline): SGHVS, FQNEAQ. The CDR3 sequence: CASSLGGVWDTQYF. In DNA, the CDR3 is TGTGCCAGCAGCTTAGGAGGGGTGTGGGATACGCAGTATTTT.

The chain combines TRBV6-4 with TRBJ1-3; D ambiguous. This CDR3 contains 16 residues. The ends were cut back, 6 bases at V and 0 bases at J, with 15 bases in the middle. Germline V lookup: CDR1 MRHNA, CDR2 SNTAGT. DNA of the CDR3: TGTGCCAGCAGCCCAAAAGCGGGGAGCTCTGGAAACACCATATATTTT. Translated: CASSPKAGSSGNTIYF.

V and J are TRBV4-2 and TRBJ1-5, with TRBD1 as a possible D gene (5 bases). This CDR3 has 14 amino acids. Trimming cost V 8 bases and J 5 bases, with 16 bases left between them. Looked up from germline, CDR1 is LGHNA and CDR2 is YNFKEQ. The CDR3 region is CASGWKLGHQPQHF. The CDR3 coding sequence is TGTGCCAGCGGGTGGAAACTGGGGCATCAGCCCCAGCATTTT.

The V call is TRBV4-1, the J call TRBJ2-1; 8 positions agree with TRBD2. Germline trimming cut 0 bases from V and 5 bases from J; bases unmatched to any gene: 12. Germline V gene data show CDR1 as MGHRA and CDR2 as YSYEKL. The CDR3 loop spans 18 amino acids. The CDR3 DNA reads TGCGCCAGCAGCCAAGAGGTCCGGGTTAGCGGGGAAAACAATGAGCAGTTCTTC. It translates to CASSQEVRVSGENNEQFF.

Here the CDR3 DNA reads TGTGCCAGCAGCTTAGGAGAATCAAGGAAGGGTAACATTCAGTACTTC. This encodes CASSLGESRKGNIQYF. The chain employs TRBV7-2 and TRBJ2-4; D is uncertain. There are 16 residues in the CDR3. CDR1 and CDR2 from the germline V gene are SGHTA and FQGNSA. The V and J ends lost 1 base and 7 bases respectively, with 17 bases between them.

CDR3 nucleotides: TGTGCCAGCAGTTTTATCGCGGGACAAACATCGGGCTACACCTTC. This gives the protein CASSFIAGQTSGYTF. V usage is TRBV27 and J usage is TRBJ1-2, with a tentative D call TRBD1 (6 bases). V dropped 3 bases and J dropped 8 bases, with 19 bases sitting between them. Looked up from germline, CDR1 is MNHEY and CDR2 is SMNVEV (reference sequence). The CDR3 runs to 15 residues.

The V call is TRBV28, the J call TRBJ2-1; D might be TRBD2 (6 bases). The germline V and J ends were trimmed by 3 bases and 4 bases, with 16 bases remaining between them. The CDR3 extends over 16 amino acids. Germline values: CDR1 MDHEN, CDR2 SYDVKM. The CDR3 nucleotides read TGTGCCAGCAGTTTTACTAGCCGCCTAACTTACAATGAGCAGTTCTTC. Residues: CASSFTSRLTYNEQFF.

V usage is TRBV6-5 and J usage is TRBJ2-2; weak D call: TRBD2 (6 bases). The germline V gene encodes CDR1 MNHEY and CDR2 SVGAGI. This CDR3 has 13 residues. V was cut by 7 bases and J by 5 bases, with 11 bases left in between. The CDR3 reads CASTPGDTGELFF. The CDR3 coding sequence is TGTGCCAGCACCCCGGGGGATACCGGGGAGCTGTTTTTT.

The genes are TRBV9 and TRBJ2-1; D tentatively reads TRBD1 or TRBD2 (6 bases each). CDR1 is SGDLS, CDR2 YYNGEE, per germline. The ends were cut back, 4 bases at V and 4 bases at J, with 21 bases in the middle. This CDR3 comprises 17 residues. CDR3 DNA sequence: TGTGCCAGCAGCACCCTAGGGGGGATGGGTGGGTACAATGAGCAGTTCTTC. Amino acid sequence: CASSTLGGMGGYNEQFF.

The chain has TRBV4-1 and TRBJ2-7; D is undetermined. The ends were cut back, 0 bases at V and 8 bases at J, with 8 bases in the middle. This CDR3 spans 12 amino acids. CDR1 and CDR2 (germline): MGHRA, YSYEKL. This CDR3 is CASSQDLEKQYF. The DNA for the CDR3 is TGCGCCAGCAGCCAAGATTTGGAGAAGCAGTACTTC.

CDR3 sequence reads: CASRLTSGRAYEQYF. CDR3 DNA: TGTGCCAGCAGGCTTACTAGCGGGAGGGCCTACGAGCAGTACTTC. The V gene is TRBV28, the J gene TRBJ2-5; 13 bases match TRBD2. Matching the DNA end better, TRBJ2-7 makes the J call doubtful. The CDR3 is 15 residues long. Per germline, CDR1 MDHEN and CDR2 SYDVKM.

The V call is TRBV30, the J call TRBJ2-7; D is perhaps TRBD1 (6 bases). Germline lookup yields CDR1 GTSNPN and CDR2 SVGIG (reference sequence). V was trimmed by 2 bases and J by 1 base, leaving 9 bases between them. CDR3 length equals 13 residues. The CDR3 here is CAWSSGVSYEQYF. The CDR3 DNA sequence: TGTGCCTGGAGTTCAGGGGTTTCCTACGAGCAGTACTTC.